Below, 32 T cell receptor beta chains from the same sample are listed, as sequenced in a study of tissue T cells after allogeneic stem cell transplantation. Data came from immunoSEQ multiplex PCR; TCRdb stores just in-frame clones and leaves some out. The data contain roughly 3,000 clones, 45% of them singletons. The time point: mouse harvest day 14 after allogeneic transplant. The graft held 10^6 splenic CD5+ T cells and 10^7 T-cell-depleted bone marrow cells. Sequenced material: lymph node tissue. The source of these receptors is a female BALB/c mouse given C57BL/6 T cells with graft-versus-host disease after an allogeneic hematopoietic cell transplant.

Points on this clone: Gene labels here are mouse ones. CDR3 bases read: TGTGCCAGCTCTCGGACTGGGATTGAACAGTAC. It specifies CASSRTGIEQY. The CDR3 in full is CASSRTGIEQYF. The chain carries TRBV12-2 and TRBJ2-7; 8 bases match TRBD2. The CDR3 extends 1 residue past the end of the read, so its final part is completed from the germline J gene. Germline V CDR1 and CDR2: SGHLS, HYDKME. The CDR3 runs 12 residues. Germline trimming cut 2 bases from V and 6 bases from J; bases unmatched to any gene: 2. The variable domain in full, completed from reference TRBV12-2 and TRBJ2-7, reads NSGVVQSPRYIIKGKGERSILKCIPISGHLSVAWYQQTQGQELKFFIQHYDKMERDKGNLPSRFSVQQFDDYHSEMNMSALELEDSAVYFCASSRTGIEQYFGPGTRLTVL.

In its sample, this clone ranks as large. These gene names are mouse names. The read falls 1 residue short of the CDR3 end, and the missing part is taken from the germline J gene. At the DNA level, this CDR3 is encoded by other sequences in the same sample as well. The genes are TRBV2 and TRBJ2-2; perhaps TRBD1 as D (6 bases). V lost 3 bases, J lost 1 base, and 6 bases lay in between. Per the germline V gene, CDR1 is LGHNA and CDR2 is YSYQKL. The CDR3 covers 14 residues. Partial CDR3 DNA: TGTGCCAGCAGCCAGGGACAAAACACCGGGCAGCTCTAC. As protein: CASSQGQNTGQLY. The whole CDR3 sequence reads CASSQGQNTGQLYF.

In regard to this clone: The genes are named according to mouse. The CDR3 is cut off 1 residue early in the read; its end comes from the germline J gene. The chain uses TRBV1 and TRBJ2-7, with D uncertain. Trimming took off 3 bases at V and 2 bases at J, with 2 bases between the two ends. Germline CDR1 reads NSQYPW; CDR2 reads LRSPGD (reference sequence). The CDR3 contains 11 residues. CDR3 DNA (partial): TGCACCTGCAGTGCGGCCTATGAACAGTAC. Amino acid sequence: CTCSAAYEQY. The entire CDR3 protein reads CTCSAAYEQYF.

A remark on this clone: The genes are named according to mouse. The read ends 1 residue early relative to the CDR3; the germline J gene fills the gap. The chain employs TRBV26 and TRBJ2-5; D unclear. The length of the CDR3 is 13 residues. Trimming pared 6 bases from V and 0 bases from J, leaving 7 bases between. Germline V gene data show CDR1 as KGHPV and CDR2 as FQNQEV (reference sequence). Incomplete CDR3 DNA: TGTGCCAGCAGCGACAATAACCAAGACACCCAGTAC. As protein: CASSDNNQDTQY. The whole CDR3 protein is CASSDNNQDTQYF.

Notes on this clone: Genes and germline come from the mouse. The CDR3 end is not reached by the read, which stops 1 residue before it; the germline J gene fills it in. The chain uses TRBV13-1 and TRBJ1-2; D is unclear. The CDR3 totals 12 residues. The V gene's germline CDR1 is NSHNY and CDR2 SYGAGN. The V end was cut by 1 base, the J end by 4 bases, with 5 bases between. Here the CDR3 reads CASSDRGSDYTF. CDR3 DNA, as far as it was read: TGTGCCAGCAGTGATCGGGGCTCCGACTACACC.

This clone rates as medium-sized (0.01 to 0.1%). Gene names and germline refer to mouse. The DNA read from the CDR3 is TGTGCCAGCAGCTTCAATAACCAAGACACCCAGTAC. This translates into CASSFNNQDTQY. In full, the CDR3 is CASSFNNQDTQYF. This sequence joins TRBV3 and TRBJ2-5; D gene ambiguous. Coverage ceases 1 residue before the CDR3 finishes, and the germline J gene fills in the end. Between the trimmed V and J ends, which lost 3 bases and 0 bases, there was a span of 4 bases. Germline-derived CDR1 and CDR2 are SNHLY and FYNGKV (reference sequence). This CDR3 contains 13 residues.

Points on this clone: Genes and germline come from the mouse. The CDR3 extends 1 residue past the end of the read, so its final part is completed from the germline J gene. The chain has TRBV12-1 and TRBJ2-4, with D possibly being TRBD1 (6 bases). The V gene's germline CDR1 is SGHSN and CDR2 HYEKVE. The CDR3 runs to 15 residues. The V gene lost 2 bases and the J gene lost 0 bases, with 11 bases spanning the gap. The sequenced CDR3 bases are TGTGCCAGCTCTCCGGGACATGGTAGTCAAAACACCTTGTAC. Protein product: CASSPGHGSQNTLY. The whole CDR3 region reads CASSPGHGSQNTLYF.

By sample fraction, this clone is large. The gene names given are mouse names. CDR3 amino acids: CASSGDFNTLYF. CDR3 bases read: TGTGCCAGCAGTGGGGACTTTAACACCTTGTAC. The chain has TRBV13-3 and TRBJ2-4; a possible D gene is TRBD2 (6 bases). The DNA ends 1 residue before the CDR3 does, and the rest of the CDR3 is filled in from the germline J gene. The CDR3 consists of 12 residues. Deletions cut 3 bases from V and 6 bases from J, with 8 bases between. Looked up from germline, CDR1 is NNHDY and CDR2 is SYVADS.

By share of the sample, this clone is medium-sized. Gene names follow the mouse nomenclature. The CDR3 DNA, read in part, is TGTGCCTGGAGTCACAGGGTTAACTATGCTGAGCAGTTC. This codes for CAWSHRVNYAEQF. The CDR3 reads in full as CAWSHRVNYAEQFF. The chain joins TRBV31 to TRBJ2-1, with D perhaps TRBD1 (6 bases). The sequence runs out 1 residue before the end of the CDR3; the remainder is reconstructed from the germline J gene. The CDR3 has 14 residues. Germline CDR1 is GKSSPN and CDR2 is SITVG. Trimming left V 1 base short and J 0 bases short, with 7 bases between.

This clone is judged medium-sized. Gene names are mouse gene names. The CDR3 is cut off 1 residue early in the read; its end comes from the germline J gene. This chain links TRBV14 with TRBJ2-7; the match to TRBD2 covers 7 bases. The CDR3 extends over 13 amino acids. Looked up from germline, CDR1 is SGHDT and CDR2 is FRDEAV. Trimming removed 1 base from V and 3 bases from J; junction bases left unmatched: 1. The CDR3 region is CASSFRGGYEQYF. The CDR3 DNA, read in part, is TGTGCCAGCAGTTTCCGGGGGGGCTATGAACAGTAC.

On this clone itself: Here the gene names and germline are mouse. Sequencing ends 1 residue short of the CDR3 end; the germline J gene provides the rest. The chain combines TRBV3 with TRBJ2-7, with unresolved D. Germline CDR1 SNHLY, CDR2 FYNGKV (reference sequence). V was cut by 0 bases and J by 0 bases, with 6 bases left in between. CDR3 size: 14 residues. CDR3: CASSLAWSSYEQYF. Partial CDR3 DNA: TGTGCCAGCAGCTTAGCCTGGTCCTCCTATGAACAGTAC.

Of note for this clone: The genes are named according to mouse. The read comes to an end 1 residue before the CDR3 does, leaving the germline J gene to fill in the end. The chain links TRBV13-1 to TRBJ1-1; 8 bases line up with TRBD1. This CDR3 spans 15 amino acids. V shed 4 bases and J 0 bases; nucleotides not matched to a gene: 5. Germline V lookup: CDR1 NSHNY, CDR2 SYGAGN. The part of the CDR3 DNA that was read is TGTGCCAGCAGTTCTCACAGGGGGGCAAACACAGAAGTCTTC. Amino acid sequence: CASSSHRGANTEVF. The whole CDR3 reads CASSSHRGANTEVFF.

Remarks on this clone: Genes and germline come from the mouse. The CDR3 end is not reached by the read, which stops 1 residue before it; the germline J gene fills it in. This chain joins TRBV31 and TRBJ2-4; TRBD2 aligns across 8 bases. The CDR3 covers 14 residues. J gave up 1 base and V 0 bases, and 0 bases lay outside the gene matches. Germline V gene lookup returns CDR1 GKSSPN and CDR2 SITVG. CDR3 DNA (partial): TGTGCCTGGAGTCTCTGGGGGGGTCAAAACACCTTGTAC. Translated: CAWSLWGGQNTLY. The full CDR3 protein reads CAWSLWGGQNTLYF.

A remark on this clone: Gene names are the mouse ones. The read ends 1 residue early relative to the CDR3; the germline J gene fills the gap. The chain is built from TRBV13-2 and TRBJ2-3; 9 bases are shared with TRBD2. The germline V gene has CDR1 NNHNN and CDR2 SYGAGS (reference sequence). The CDR3 runs to 17 residues. With 0 bases clipped from V and 0 bases from J, the junction kept 5 bases outside the gene matches. The CDR3 DNA, read in part, is TGTGCCAGCGGTGATGCATATGGGGGGGCTAGTGCAGAAACGCTGTAT. The encoded protein is CASGDAYGGASAETLY. Given in full, the CDR3 is CASGDAYGGASAETLYF.

This clone is medium-sized (0.01 to 0.1%) in the sample. Germline and genes here are mouse. The read ends 1 residue before the CDR3 terminus; that terminus is restored from the germline J gene. This chain uses TRBV26 with TRBJ2-2; no firm D call. V gave up 6 bases and J gave up 1 base, with 3 bases separating them. The CDR3 contains 12 residues. Germline values: CDR1 KGHPV, CDR2 FQNQEV (reference sequence). CDR3 residues: CASSLNTGQLYF. The sequenced CDR3 bases are TGTGCCAGCAGCCTAAACACCGGGCAGCTCTAC.

This clone was seen a handful of times. Genes and germline come from the mouse. The read terminates 1 residue ahead of where the CDR3 ends, so the germline J gene completes it. This chain connects TRBV19 to TRBJ2-7; D possibly matches TRBD1 or TRBD2 (7 bases each). The CDR3 totals 13 residues. V was shortened by 7 bases and J by 3 bases, with 14 bases between the two germline ends. From germline, CDR1 is FNHDT and CDR2 SITEND (reference sequence). CDR3 bases read: TGTGCCAGCGCCTGGGGGACAGTCTATGAACAGTAC. Its protein is CASAWGTVYEQY. The entire CDR3 sequence reads CASAWGTVYEQYF.

This clone occurred a few times. Genes and germline are mouse. The sequenced fragment ends 1 residue before the CDR3 boundary, so the rest is inferred from the germline J gene. The V and J genes are TRBV20 and TRBJ1-4; D ambiguous. V was clipped by 2 bases and J by 1 base, with 5 bases between them. This CDR3 contains 13 residues. Germline CDR1 and CDR2: GFQATS and STVNSAI. CDR3 bases read: TGTGGTGCTAGGTCAAATTCCAACGAAAGATTATTT. Translating gives CGARSNSNERLF. The full CDR3 reads CGARSNSNERLFF.

As regards this clone: Gene names are the mouse ones. Coverage ceases 1 residue before the CDR3 finishes, and the germline J gene fills in the end. V gene TRBV3 combines with J gene TRBJ1-2; TRBD1 agrees at 12 bases. CDR1 SNHLY and CDR2 FYNGKV come from the germline V gene (reference sequence). The CDR3 contains 15 residues. V gave up 2 bases and J gave up 4 bases; unmatched junction bases: 2. The CDR3 bases that were read are TGTGCCAGCAGCTTAATGGGACAGGGGGCCTCCGACTACACC. Its translation: CASSLMGQGASDYT. The full CDR3 protein reads CASSLMGQGASDYTF.

Points on this clone: One end of the junction varies from germline; a read error may be responsible. Gene names are the mouse ones. The read ends 1 residue early relative to the CDR3; the germline J gene fills the gap. The chain links TRBV19 to TRBJ2-7, with D perhaps assigned TRBD1 or TRBD2 (5 bases each). CDR3 length equals 14 residues. Germline-derived CDR1 and CDR2 are FNHDT and SITEND (reference sequence). The sequenced CDR3 bases are TGTGCCAGCACTATACGGGCCGGGGGATATGAACAGTAC. This encodes CASTIRAGGYEQY. The CDR3 in full is CASTIRAGGYEQYF.

This clone appeared a single time. Mouse gene names and germline throughout. Partial CDR3 DNA: TGTGCCAGCAGTGAAGAGGGGGGCGGGAATGAACAGTAC. Protein product: CASSEEGGGNEQY. The whole CDR3 sequence reads CASSEEGGGNEQYF. The chain employs TRBV13-3 and TRBJ2-7, with TRBD2 as a possible D gene (7 bases). Coverage ceases 1 residue before the CDR3 finishes, and the germline J gene fills in the end. Germline lookup yields CDR1 NNHDY and CDR2 SYVADS. The V and J ends lost 2 bases and 5 bases respectively, with 14 bases between them. The CDR3 loop spans 14 amino acids.

Points on this clone: Each gene name is a mouse one. The read finishes 1 residue shy of the CDR3 end, and the germline J gene is used to complete it. The V and J genes are TRBV16 and TRBJ1-1; D call uncertain. The CDR3 runs 14 residues. V dropped 1 base and J dropped 0 bases, with 6 bases sitting between them. Germline CDR1 and CDR2: SGHSA and FRNQAP. CDR3 loop: CASSLARANTEVFF. Partial CDR3 DNA: TGTGCAAGCAGCTTAGCTCGGGCAAACACAGAAGTCTTC.

This clone is categorized as medium-sized (0.01 to 0.1%). Genes and germline come from the mouse. The read terminates 1 residue before the CDR3 end, so the remaining end is supplied by the germline J gene. This chain uses TRBV15 with TRBJ2-7; 8 bases fit TRBD2. CDR1 and CDR2 (germline): SGHND, FRSKSL. The CDR3 totals 14 residues. V was pared by 3 bases and J by 6 bases, with 7 bases of the junction left unmatched. CDR3 DNA, as far as it was read: TGTGCCAGCAGTTTGTCCTGGGGGGTTCGTGAACAGTAC. This translates into CASSLSWGVREQY. The CDR3 as a whole reads CASSLSWGVREQYF.

This clone was seen only a few times. Mouse gene names apply. CDR3 bases read: TGTGCCAGCAGCCGACAGGGGGGCAACGAAAGATTATTT. As protein: CASSRQGGNERLF. The whole CDR3 sequence is CASSRQGGNERLFF. The V gene is TRBV3, the J gene TRBJ1-4; 9 nucleotides match TRBD1. The CDR3 extends 1 residue past the end of the read, so its final part is completed from the germline J gene. The CDR3 runs 14 residues. Germline CDR1 is SNHLY and CDR2 is FYNGKV (reference sequence). V trimming: 5 bases; J trimming: 4 bases; junction bases outside the gene matches: 2.

With respect to this clone: Genes and germline are mouse. The CDR3 end lies 1 residue beyond the end of the read and is filled in from the germline J gene. The chain uses TRBV13-1 and TRBJ2-2; TRBD2 agrees at 9 bases. The CDR3 spans 16 residues. Per the germline V gene, CDR1 is NSHNY and CDR2 is SYGAGN. J lost 1 base, V lost 3 bases, and 4 bases had no gene match. Partial CDR3 DNA: TGTGCCAGCAGTGGGCGACTGGGGGAAAACACCGGGCAGCTCTAC. Translation gives CASSGRLGENTGQLY. The full CDR3 is CASSGRLGENTGQLYF.

As to this clone: Gene names denote mouse genes. The missing CDR3 end, 1 residue past where the read stops, is filled in from the germline J gene. The chain has TRBV3 and TRBJ2-3; D is perhaps TRBD1 or TRBD2 (5 bases each). Trimming took off 4 bases at V and 2 bases at J, with 7 bases between the two ends. The germline CDR1 and CDR2 sequences are SNHLY and FYNGKV (reference sequence). The CDR3 loop spans 13 amino acids. CDR3: CASSWGSAETLYF. Incomplete CDR3 DNA: TGTGCCAGCAGCTGGGGGTCTGCAGAAACGCTGTAT. Complete variable domain (other parts from reference TRBV3 and TRBJ2-3): GPKVLQIPSHQIIDMGQMVTLNCDPVSNHLYFYWYKQILGQQMEFLVNFYNGKVMEKSKLFKDQFSVERPDGSYFTLKIQPTALEDSAVYFCASSWGSAETLYFGSGTRLTVL.

As to this clone: Gene names and germline match the mouse. The sequence runs out 1 residue before the end of the CDR3; the remainder is reconstructed from the germline J gene. This chain links TRBV12-2 with TRBJ2-1, with 10 bases identical to TRBD2. J lost 10 bases, V lost 4 bases, and 3 bases had no gene match. CDR1 is SGHLS and CDR2 is HYDKME in the germline V gene. CDR3 length: 12 residues. The CDR3 loop reads CASSRTGGEQFF. CDR3 DNA, as far as it was read: TGTGCCAGCTCCCGGACTGGGGGAGAGCAGTTC.

This clone was detected a few times. Gene names refer to mouse genes. CDR3 loop: CASSLARGGNTLYF. CDR3 DNA (partial): TGTGCCAGCAGCTTAGCCAGGGGAGGAAATACGCTCTAT. The chain uses TRBV3 and TRBJ1-3, with D perhaps matching TRBD1 (6 bases). The read comes to an end 1 residue before the CDR3 does, leaving the germline J gene to fill in the end. Trimming pared 0 bases from V and 4 bases from J, leaving 7 bases between. CDR3 length: 14 amino acids. Germline-derived CDR1 and CDR2 are SNHLY and FYNGKV (reference sequence).

On this clone itself: Genes here carry mouse names. The read ends 1 residue shy of where the CDR3 ends; the end is completed using the germline J gene. The chain recombines TRBV16 with TRBJ1-3; weak D call: TRBD1 (5 bases). Germline values: CDR1 SGHSA, CDR2 FRNQAP. Trimming stripped 1 base from V and 2 bases from J, with 6 bases between. CDR3 length: 14 residues. The sequenced CDR3 bases are TGTGCAAGCAGCTTAGCAGGGCCTGGAAATACGCTCTAT. This codes for CASSLAGPGNTLY. The entire CDR3 protein is CASSLAGPGNTLYF.

This clone is medium-sized by share. Any gene name here is a mouse gene name. The read halts 1 residue ahead of the CDR3 end, with the missing end drawn from the germline J gene. The rearrangement links TRBV12-2 to TRBJ2-3; TRBD2 aligns across 12 bases. Germline loops: CDR1 SGHLS, CDR2 HYDKME. The length of the CDR3 is 16 residues. With V trimmed by 4 bases and J by 0 bases, 4 bases remained unmatched. CDR3 bases read: TGTGCCAGCTCCCGGGGACTGGGGGGTAGTGCAGAAACGCTGTAT. It codes for CASSRGLGGSAETLY. The complete CDR3 sequence is CASSRGLGGSAETLYF.

Of note for this clone: Gene names are the mouse ones. The CDR3 goes on 1 residue after the read ends, and that part is filled in from the germline J gene. V gene TRBV23 combines with J gene TRBJ2-3; TRBD2 was called by the table and not checked on the DNA. Germline CDR1 KGHTA, CDR2 FQNQQP. The CDR3 has 17 amino acids. CDR3 loop: CSSSWDWGGRGAETLYF. The CDR3 DNA, read in part, is TGCTCCAGCAGTTGGGACTGGGGGGGGCGAGGTGCAGAAACGCTGTAT.

By its share, this clone is large (0.1 to 1%). Genes here carry mouse names. Read coverage stops 1 residue before the CDR3 terminus; the germline J gene supplies the remainder. This chain joins TRBV26 and TRBJ2-1; 7 nucleotides line up with TRBD2. The CDR3 length is 15 residues. CDR1 is KGHPV, CDR2 FQNQEV, per germline (reference sequence). Losses at the gene ends were 0 bases for V and 5 bases for J; bases not matched to a gene: 4. The sequenced CDR3 bases are TGTGCCAGCAGTCTGTCGAACGGGGGGGATGCTGAGCAGTTC. Protein product: CASSLSNGGDAEQF. In full, the CDR3 reads CASSLSNGGDAEQFF.

Concerning this clone: Mouse gene names and germline throughout. The observed sequence ends 1 residue before the CDR3 terminus, with the missing tail filled in from the germline J gene. This chain joins TRBV4 and TRBJ2-4; TRBD1 or TRBD2 may be the D gene (5 bases each). CDR1 and CDR2 (germline): LGHDT, YNNKQL (reference sequence). V gave up 4 bases and J gave up 0 bases, with 5 bases separating them. This CDR3 is built from 13 residues. CDR3 region: CASSWDSQNTLYF. CDR3 bases read: TGTGCCAGCAGCTGGGACAGTCAAAACACCTTGTAC.